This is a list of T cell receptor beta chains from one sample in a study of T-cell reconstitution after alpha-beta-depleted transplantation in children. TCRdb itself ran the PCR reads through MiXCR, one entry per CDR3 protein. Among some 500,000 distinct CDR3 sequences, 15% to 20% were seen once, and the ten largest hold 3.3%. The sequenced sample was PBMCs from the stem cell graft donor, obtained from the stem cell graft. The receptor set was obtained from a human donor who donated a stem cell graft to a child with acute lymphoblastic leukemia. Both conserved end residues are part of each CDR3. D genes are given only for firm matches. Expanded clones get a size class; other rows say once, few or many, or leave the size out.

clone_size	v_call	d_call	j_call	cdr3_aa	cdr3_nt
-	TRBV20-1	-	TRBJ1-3	CSARGRSSGNTIYF	TGCAGTGCTAGGGGGCGGAGCTCTGGAAACACCATATATTTT
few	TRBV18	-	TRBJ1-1	CASSPRGAARYTEAFF	TGTGCCAGCTCACCGCGGGGCGCGGCGCGGTACACTGAAGCTTTCTTT
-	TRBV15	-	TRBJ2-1	CATSRERNDQFF	TGTGCCACCAGCAGAGAACGGAATGACCAGTTCTTC
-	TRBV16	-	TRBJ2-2	CASSQSYEGVNTGELFF	TGTGCCAGCAGCCAATCCTACGAAGGAGTGAACACCGGGGAGCTGTTTTTT
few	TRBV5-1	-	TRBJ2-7	CASSDGHHYEQYF	TGCGCCAGCAGCGACGGACACCACTACGAGCAGTACTTC
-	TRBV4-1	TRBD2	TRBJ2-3	CASSHGLAGGSTDTQYF	TGCGCCAGCAGCCACGGACTAGCGGGAGGGTCCACAGATACGCAGTATTTT
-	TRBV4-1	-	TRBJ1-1	CASSQEVQRGTEAFF	TGCGCCAGCAGCCAAGAAGTACAGAGGGGCACTGAAGCTTTCTTT
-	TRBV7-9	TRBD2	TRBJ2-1	CASSLRLAGLSYNEQFF	TGTGCCAGCAGCTTAAGACTAGCGGGACTCTCCTACAATGAGCAGTTCTTC
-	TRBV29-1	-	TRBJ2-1	CSVDTGEGYNEQFF	TGCAGCGTTGATACAGGGGAGGGATACAATGAGCAGTTCTTC
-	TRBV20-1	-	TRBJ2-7	CSARRGSSYEQYF	TGCAGTGCTAGAAGAGGGAGCTCCTACGAGCAGTACTTC
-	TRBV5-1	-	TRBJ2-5	CASSHVGLWETQYF	TGCGCCAGCAGCCACGTGGGGCTTTGGGAGACCCAGTACTTC
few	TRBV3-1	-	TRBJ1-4	CASSPRLGDGEKLFF	TGTGCCAGCAGCCCAAGGTTGGGGGACGGGGAAAAACTGTTTTTT
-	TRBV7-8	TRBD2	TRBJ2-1	CASSLVGTSGASYNEQFF	TGTGCCAGCAGCTTAGTGGGGACTAGCGGGGCCTCCTACAATGAGCAGTTCTTC
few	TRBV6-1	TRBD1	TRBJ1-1	CASSAGQGVSWYTEAFF	TGTGCCAGCAGTGCCGGACAGGGGGTGAGTTGGTACACTGAAGCTTTCTTT
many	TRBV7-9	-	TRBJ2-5	CASSTAGGPKETQYF	TGTGCCAGCAGCACCGCAGGCGGCCCAAAGGAGACCCAGTACTTC
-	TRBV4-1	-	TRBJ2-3	CASSQGSSLGLTDTQYF	TGCGCCAGCAGCCAAGGTTCGTCGTTGGGACTTACAGATACGCAGTATTTT
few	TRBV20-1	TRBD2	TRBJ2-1	CSASSGDYLMPYNEQFF	TGCAGTGCTAGTAGTGGGGACTACCTTATGCCCTACAATGAGCAGTTCTTC
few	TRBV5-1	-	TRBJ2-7	CASGEGGAYEQYF	TGCGCCAGCGGAGAAGGGGGGGCCTACGAGCAGTACTTC
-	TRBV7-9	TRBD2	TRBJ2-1	CASSFHLTSGPYNEQFF	TGTGCCAGCAGCTTCCATCTAACTAGCGGGCCATACAATGAGCAGTTCTTC
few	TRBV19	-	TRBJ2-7	CASTAGLFLEQYF	TGTGCCAGTACCGCGGGACTGTTTCTCGAGCAGTACTTC
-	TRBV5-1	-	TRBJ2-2	CASSLETGRNTGELFF	TGCGCCAGCAGCTTGGAAACCGGGAGGAACACCGGGGAGCTGTTTTTT
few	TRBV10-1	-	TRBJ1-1	CASSALVPGNTEAFF	TGCGCCAGCAGTGCCCTAGTACCGGGGAACACTGAAGCTTTCTTT
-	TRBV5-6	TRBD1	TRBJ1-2	CASSLDRGNYGYTF	TGTGCCAGCAGCTTGGACAGGGGAAACTATGGCTACACCTTC
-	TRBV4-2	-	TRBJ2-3	CATGSDTQYF	TGTGCCACCGGATCAGATACGCAGTATTTT
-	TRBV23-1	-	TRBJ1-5	CASSQYRTGTCNQPQHF	TGCGCCAGCAGTCAATATAGAACCGGTACATGCAATCAGCCCCAGCATTTT
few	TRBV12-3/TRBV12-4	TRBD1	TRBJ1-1	CASSWGQGKAAFF	TGTGCCAGCAGTTGGGGACAGGGGAAGGCGGCTTTCTTT
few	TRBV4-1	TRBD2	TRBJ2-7	CASSQDITSGVLGQYF	TGCGCCAGCAGCCAAGATATCACTAGCGGAGTCTTGGGGCAGTACTTC
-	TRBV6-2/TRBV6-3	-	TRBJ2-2	CASSYLWQSNTGELFF	TGTGCCAGCAGTTATTTGTGGCAGTCGAACACCGGGGAGCTGTTTTTT
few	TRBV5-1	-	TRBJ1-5	CASSPMAGSNQPQHF	TGCGCCAGCAGCCCAATGGCGGGTTCCAATCAGCCCCAGCATTTT
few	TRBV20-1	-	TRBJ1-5	CSARRGPNQPQHF	TGCAGTGCTAGGCGGGGCCCAAATCAGCCCCAGCATTTT
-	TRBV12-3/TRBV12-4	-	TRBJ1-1	CASTLEGVDTEAFF	TGTGCCAGCACCCTGGAGGGCGTCGACACTGAAGCTTTCTTT